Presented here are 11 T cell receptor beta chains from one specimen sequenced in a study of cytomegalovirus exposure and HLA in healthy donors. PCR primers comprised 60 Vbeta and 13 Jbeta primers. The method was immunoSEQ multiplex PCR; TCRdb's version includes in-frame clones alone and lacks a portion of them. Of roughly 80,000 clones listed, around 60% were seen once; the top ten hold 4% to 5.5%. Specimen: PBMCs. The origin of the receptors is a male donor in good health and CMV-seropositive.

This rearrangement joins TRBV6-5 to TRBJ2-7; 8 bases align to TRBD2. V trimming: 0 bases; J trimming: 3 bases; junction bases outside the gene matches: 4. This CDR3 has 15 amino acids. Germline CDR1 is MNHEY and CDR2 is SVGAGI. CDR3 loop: CASSYSISGVYEQYF. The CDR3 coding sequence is TGTGCCAGCAGTTACTCGATTAGCGGGGTCTACGAGCAGTACTTC.

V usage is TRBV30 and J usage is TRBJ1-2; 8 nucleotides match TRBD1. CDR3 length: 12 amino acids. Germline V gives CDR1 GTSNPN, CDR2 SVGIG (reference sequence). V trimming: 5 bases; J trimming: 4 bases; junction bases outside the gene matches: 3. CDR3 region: CAWEDRAYGYTF. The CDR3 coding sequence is TGTGCCTGGGAGGACAGGGCCTATGGCTACACCTTC.

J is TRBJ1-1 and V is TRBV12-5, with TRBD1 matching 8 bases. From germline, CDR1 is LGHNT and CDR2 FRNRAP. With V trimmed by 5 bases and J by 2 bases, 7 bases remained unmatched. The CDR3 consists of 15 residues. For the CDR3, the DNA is TGTGCTAGTGGTCCCTCCGGGACAGGTAACACTGAAGCTTTCTTT. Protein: CASGPSGTGNTEAFF.

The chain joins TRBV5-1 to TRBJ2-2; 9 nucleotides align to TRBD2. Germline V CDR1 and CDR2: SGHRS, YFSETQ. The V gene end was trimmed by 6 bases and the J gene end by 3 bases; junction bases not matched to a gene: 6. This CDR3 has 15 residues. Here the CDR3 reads CASKGTSKDTGELFF. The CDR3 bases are TGCGCCAGCAAAGGGACTAGCAAGGACACCGGGGAGCTGTTTTTT.

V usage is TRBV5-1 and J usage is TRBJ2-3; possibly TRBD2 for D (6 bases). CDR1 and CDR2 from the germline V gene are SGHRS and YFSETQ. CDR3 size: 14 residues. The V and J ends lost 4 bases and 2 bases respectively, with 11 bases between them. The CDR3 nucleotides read TGCGCCAGCAGCAACGGGGGAACCACAGATACGCAGTATTTT. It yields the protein CASSNGGTTDTQYF.

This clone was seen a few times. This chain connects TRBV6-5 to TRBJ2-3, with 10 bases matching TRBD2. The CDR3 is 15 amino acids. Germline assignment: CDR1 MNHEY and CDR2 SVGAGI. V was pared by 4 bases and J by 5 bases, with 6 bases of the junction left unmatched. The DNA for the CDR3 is TGTGCCAGCAGTTTATGGACTAGCGGTTTAGATACGCAGTATTTT. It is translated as CASSLWTSGLDTQYF.

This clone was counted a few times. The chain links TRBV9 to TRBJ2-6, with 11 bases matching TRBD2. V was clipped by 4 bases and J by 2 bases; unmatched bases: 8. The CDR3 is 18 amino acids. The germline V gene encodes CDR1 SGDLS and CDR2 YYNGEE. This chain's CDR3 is CASSPHGSGGAGANVLTF. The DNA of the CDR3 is TGTGCCAGCAGCCCCCATGGTAGCGGGGGGGCTGGGGCCAACGTCCTGACTTTC.

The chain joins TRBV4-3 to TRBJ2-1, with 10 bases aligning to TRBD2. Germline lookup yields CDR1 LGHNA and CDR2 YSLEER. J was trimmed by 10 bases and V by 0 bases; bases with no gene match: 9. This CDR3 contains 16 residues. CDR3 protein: CASSQDGASGRGEQFF. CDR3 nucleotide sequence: TGCGCCAGCAGCCAAGATGGGGCTAGCGGGAGAGGGGAGCAGTTCTTC.

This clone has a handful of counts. The CDR3 DNA follows: TGTGCCAGCAGCCCCACCGCCTTACAGGGAACCTACAATGAGCAGTTCTTC. Amino acid sequence: CASSPTALQGTYNEQFF. This chain connects TRBV5-6 to TRBJ2-1; a weak D match, TRBD1 (6 bases). This CDR3 region has 17 residues. Trimming left V 4 bases short and J 2 bases short, with 19 bases between. Germline CDR1 is SGHDT and CDR2 is YYEEEE.

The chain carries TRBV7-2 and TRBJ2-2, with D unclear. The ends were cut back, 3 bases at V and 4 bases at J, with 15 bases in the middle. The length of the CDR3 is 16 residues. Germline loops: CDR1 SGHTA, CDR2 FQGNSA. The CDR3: CASSFSTQRGTGELFF. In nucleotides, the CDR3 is TGTGCCAGCAGCTTTTCGACCCAGCGAGGCACCGGGGAGCTGTTTTTT.

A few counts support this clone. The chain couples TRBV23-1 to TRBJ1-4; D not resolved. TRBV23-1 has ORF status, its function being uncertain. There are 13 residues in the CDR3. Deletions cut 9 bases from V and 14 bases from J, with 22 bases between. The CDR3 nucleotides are TGCGCCAGAATTAATAAACCCCTATGCGGGCTGTTTTTT. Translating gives CARINKPLCGLFF.